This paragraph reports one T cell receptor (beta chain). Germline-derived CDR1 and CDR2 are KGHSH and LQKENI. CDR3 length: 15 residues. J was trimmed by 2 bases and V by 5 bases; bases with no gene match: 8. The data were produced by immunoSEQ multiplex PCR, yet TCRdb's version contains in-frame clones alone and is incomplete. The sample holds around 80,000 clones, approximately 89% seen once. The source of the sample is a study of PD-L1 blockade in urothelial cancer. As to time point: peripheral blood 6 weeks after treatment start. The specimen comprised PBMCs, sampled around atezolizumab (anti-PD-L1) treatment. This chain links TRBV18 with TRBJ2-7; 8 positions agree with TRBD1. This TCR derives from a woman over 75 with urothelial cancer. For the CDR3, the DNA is TGTGCCAGCTCATTGGCGGGACAGGCGGCCTACGAGCAGTACTTC. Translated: CASSLAGQAAYEQYF.